A selection of T cell receptor beta chains follows, all from one sample in a study of blood T cell repertoires in COVID-19. Assay: immunoSEQ multiplex PCR; the TCRdb copy retains only in-frame clones and omits some. The sample contains some 200,000 clones, approximately 90% of which appear only once. The sequencing input was PBMCs or T cells enriched from blood (not recorded which). The receptors stem from a middle-aged woman with acute COVID-19. The CDR3 runs from the conserved cysteine through the conserved F or W. D genes are given only for firm matches. Clone size, where shown, is once, few, many, or a class for clones that have expanded.

v_gene,j_gene,d_gene,abundance,CDR3aa,CDR3nt
TRBV7-3,TRBJ2-1,TRBD1,-,CASSLIKGGDRAYNEQFF,TGTGCCAGCAGCTTAATTAAAGGCGGGGACAGGGCGTACAATGAGCAGTTCTTC
TRBV2,TRBJ2-7,-,-,CASSRQATNYEQYF,TGTGCCAGCAGTCGACAGGCTACAAACTACGAGCAGTACTTC
TRBV19,TRBJ1-5,TRBD1,-,CASGSDRVGQPQHF,TGTGCCAGTGGCTCGGACAGGGTGGGGCAGCCCCAGCATTTT
TRBV27,TRBJ1-2,-,few,CASGFRGTGYYTF,TGTGCCAGCGGCTTCCGGGGTACAGGGTACTACACCTTC
TRBV12-5,TRBJ1-2,-,-,CASGLGRDGYTF,TGTGCTAGTGGTTTGGGCAGGGATGGCTACACCTTC
TRBV6-5,TRBJ1-1,TRBD1,-,CASSPPGTAEAFF,TGTGCCAGCAGTCCCCCAGGGACAGCTGAAGCTTTCTTT
TRBV11-2,TRBJ1-5,-,-,CASSLDHMGSQPQHF,TGTGCCAGCAGCCTGGACCACATGGGGAGTCAGCCCCAGCATTTT
TRBV7-8,TRBJ1-2,TRBD1,-,CASSAFRDRGQGYGYTF,TGTGCCAGCAGCGCTTTCCGGGACAGGGGGCAAGGCTATGGCTACACCTTC
TRBV6-5,TRBJ1-2,TRBD1,-,CASYNPGQGPRRAF,TGTGCCAGCTACAACCCGGGACAGGGGCCACGTCGGGCCTTC
TRBV7-9,TRBJ2-7,TRBD1,-,CASAGTGVEEQYF,TGTGCCAGCGCCGGGACAGGGGTGGAAGAGCAGTACTTC
TRBV3-1/TRBV3-2,TRBJ2-7,TRBD2,-,CAISEGRDGSYEQYF,TGTGCCATCTCAGAAGGGAGGGACGGCTCCTACGAGCAGTACTTC
TRBV7-6,TRBJ1-3,-,-,CASSLQGPGNTIYF,TGTGCCAGCAGCTTACAGGGTCCTGGAAACACCATATATTTT
TRBV11-1,TRBJ2-1,TRBD1,-,CASSRTGGEEQFF,TGTGCCAGCAGCCGCACAGGGGGCGAAGAGCAGTTCTTC
TRBV9,TRBJ1-1,-,once,CASSSSGAEAFF,TGTGCCAGCAGCAGTTCAGGGGCTGAAGCTTTCTTT
TRBV5-4,TRBJ2-3,TRBD2,-,CASNLRGASQYF,TGTGCCAGCAACCTGCGGGGGGCTTCGCAGTATTTT
TRBV24-1,TRBJ2-1,TRBD2,-,CATSDFGLAGGQSYNEQFF,TGTGCCACCAGTGATTTTGGCCTAGCGGGGGGGCAGTCCTACAATGAGCAGTTCTTC
TRBV25-1,TRBJ1-1,TRBD1,-,CASSAATGPNTEAFF,TGTGCCAGCAGTGCCGCGACAGGGCCGAACACTGAAGCTTTCTTT
TRBV19,TRBJ1-4,TRBD1,-,CASSPATGLNEKLFF,TGTGCCAGTAGCCCAGCGACAGGGTTAAATGAAAAACTGTTTTTT
TRBV7-8,TRBJ1-6,-,-,CASSLVGGAGSPLHF,TGTGCCAGCAGCTTAGTTGGGGGCGCGGGTTCACCCCTCCACTTT
TRBV13,TRBJ1-2,TRBD1,-,CASSSWTGKDMGGYTF,TGTGCCAGCAGCTCCTGGACAGGGAAGGATATGGGCGGCTACACCTTC
TRBV27,TRBJ1-6,-,-,CASSLQVWDNSPLHF,TGTGCCAGCAGTTTACAGGTTTGGGATAATTCACCCCTCCACTTT
TRBV13,TRBJ1-6,TRBD1,-,CASSRQGLTLHF,TGTGCCAGCAGCCGACAGGGGTTAACCCTCCACTTT
TRBV3-1/TRBV3-2,TRBJ2-1,TRBD2,-,CASSPFSSGGYNEQFF,TGTGCCAGCAGCCCATTTTCTAGCGGGGGGTACAATGAGCAGTTCTTC
TRBV18,TRBJ2-3,-,once,CASSLYKTDTQYF,TGTGCCAGCTCCCTCTATAAGACAGATACGCAGTATTTT
TRBV4-1,TRBJ1-6,TRBD1,-,CASSQTPIGTAESTLHF,TGCGCCAGCAGCCAGACTCCCATCGGGACAGCCGAGTCGACCCTCCACTTT
TRBV27,TRBJ2-2,TRBD1,once,CASSLSAGGSNTGELFF,TGTGCCAGCAGTTTATCCGCAGGGGGCTCGAACACCGGGGAGCTGTTTTTT
TRBV6-5,TRBJ1-2,-,-,CASSLTQGNYGYTF,TGTGCCAGCAGTCTTACTCAGGGGAACTATGGCTACACCTTC
TRBV3-1/TRBV3-2,TRBJ2-2,TRBD2,-,CASSQFGWDSGGRNTGELFF,TGTGCCAGCAGCCAATTCGGTTGGGATAGCGGGGGGCGGAACACCGGGGAGCTGTTTTTT
TRBV30,TRBJ2-1,TRBD2,-,CAWTPGLGDNEQFF,TGTGCCTGGACCCCGGGACTAGGGGACAATGAGCAGTTCTTC
TRBV29-1,TRBJ1-2,TRBD1,-,CSAGQLDGYTF,TGCAGCGCGGGACAGCTCGATGGCTACACCTTC
TRBV27,TRBJ1-6,-,-,CASSEQGNSPLHF,TGTGCCAGCAGTGAACAGGGAAATTCACCCCTCCACTTT
TRBV30,TRBJ1-6,TRBD1,-,CAWTGGNSPLHF,TGTGCCTGGACAGGGGGGAACTCACCCCTCCACTTT
TRBV7-2,TRBJ2-1,-,-,CASSLARRNNEQFF,TGTGCCAGCAGCTTAGCGAGGAGGAACAATGAGCAGTTCTTC
TRBV10-1,TRBJ2-1,TRBD1,-,CASRSTGGGEQFF,TGCGCCAGCAGATCCACAGGGGGCGGTGAGCAGTTCTTC
TRBV19,TRBJ2-2,TRBD1,-,CASSPVKIQGAHTGELFF,TGTGCCAGTAGCCCCGTTAAGATACAGGGGGCGCATACCGGGGAGCTGTTTTTT
TRBV27,TRBJ2-3,TRBD1,-,CASSLIQGAGTDTQYF,TGTGCCAGCAGTTTAATACAGGGGGCGGGAACAGATACGCAGTATTTT
TRBV3-1/TRBV3-2,TRBJ1-6,TRBD1,once,CASSPYTGQTNSPLHF,TGTGCCAGCAGCCCCTACACGGGACAGACTAATTCACCCCTCCACTTT
TRBV7-9,TRBJ2-2,TRBD1,-,CASSSQGARMIGELFF,TGTGCCAGCAGCTCACAGGGGGCGCGGATGATCGGGGAGCTGTTTTTT
TRBV29-1,TRBJ1-5,-,-,CSVQYSNQPQHF,TGCAGCGTACAATATAGCAATCAGCCCCAGCATTTT
TRBV12-3/TRBV12-4,TRBJ1-2,-,-,CASTRGGLYGYTF,TGTGCCAGCACCAGAGGGGGTCTCTACGGCTACACCTTC
TRBV18,TRBJ1-6,-,-,CASSHDSKNSPLHF,TGTGCCAGCTCACACGACAGTAAAAATTCACCCCTCCACTTT
TRBV5-1,TRBJ1-6,-,once,CASSLAERPGMAPLHF,TGCGCCAGCAGCTTGGCCGAACGGCCAGGAATGGCACCCCTCCACTTT
TRBV10-3,TRBJ2-5,TRBD2,-,CAISEADGAGGPGQYF,TGTGCCATCAGTGAGGCGGACGGTGCGGGGGGGCCCGGCCAGTACTTC
TRBV27,TRBJ2-2,-,-,CASSFSGRISTGELFF,TGTGCCAGCAGTTTTTCGGGAAGGATCTCAACCGGGGAGCTGTTTTTT
TRBV12-3/TRBV12-4,TRBJ1-6,TRBD1,-,CASSDRGSPLHF,TGTGCCAGCAGTGACAGGGGTTCACCCCTCCACTTT
TRBV5-8,TRBJ1-4,-,-,CASSLAPTGEKLFF,TGTGCCAGCAGCTTGGCCCCTACGGGGGAAAAACTGTTTTTT
TRBV30,TRBJ1-1,-,-,CAWDQGTPEAFF,TGTGCCTGGGACCAGGGAACCCCTGAAGCTTTCTTT
TRBV3-1/TRBV3-2,TRBJ1-1,-,once,CASSPLGQPEAFF,TGTGCCAGCAGCCCCCTAGGACAGCCTGAAGCTTTCTTT
TRBV11-2,TRBJ1-1,-,-,CASSLAAGLMNTEAFF,TGTGCCAGCAGCTTAGCGGCAGGATTAATGAACACTGAAGCTTTCTTT
TRBV19,TRBJ1-2,TRBD1,-,CASSTPGQGSPGYTF,TGTGCCAGTAGTACCCCGGGACAGGGCTCGCCCGGCTACACCTTC
TRBV12-3/TRBV12-4,TRBJ1-2,-,-,CASSLHSTPGYTF,TGTGCCAGCAGTTTACACAGCACACCTGGCTACACCTTC
TRBV27,TRBJ2-3,TRBD2,once,CASSWAGVTDTQYF,TGTGCCAGCAGTTGGGCGGGGGTCACAGATACGCAGTATTTT
TRBV20-1,TRBJ1-2,-,-,CSAPSTSGYTF,TGCAGTGCTCCCTCTACCTCTGGCTACACCTTC
TRBV10-3,TRBJ1-1,-,-,CATGKGQEGAEAFF,TGTGCCACCGGGAAGGGCCAGGAGGGCGCTGAAGCTTTCTTT